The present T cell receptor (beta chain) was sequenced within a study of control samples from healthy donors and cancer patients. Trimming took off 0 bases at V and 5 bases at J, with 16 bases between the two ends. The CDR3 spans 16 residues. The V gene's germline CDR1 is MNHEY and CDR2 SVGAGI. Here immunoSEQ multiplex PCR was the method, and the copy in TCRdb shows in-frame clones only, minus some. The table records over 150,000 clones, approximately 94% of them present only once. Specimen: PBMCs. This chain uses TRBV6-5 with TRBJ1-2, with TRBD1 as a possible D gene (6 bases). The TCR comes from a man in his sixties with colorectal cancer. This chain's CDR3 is CASSYSSSPGAYGYTF. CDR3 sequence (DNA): TGTGCCAGCAGTTACTCGAGTTCGCCGGGGGCATATGGCTACACCTTC.